The 8 T cell receptor beta chains reported below all come from one sample, sequenced in a study of blood T cell repertoires in COVID-19. Measured with immunoSEQ multiplex PCR; TCRdb has only the in-frame clones, and not every one. The data show over 85,000 clones, with about nine tenths seen just once and 1.5% to 2.5% held by the top ten. Source material: peripheral blood. The receptors derive from a woman aged 45-59 years with COVID-19, enrolled during active disease.

The V call is TRBV6-6, the J call TRBJ1-2; the D is unclear. CDR1 and CDR2 from the germline V gene are MNHNY and SVGAGI (reference sequence). The CDR3 is 15 residues long. V was trimmed by 8 bases and J by 8 bases, leaving 24 bases between them. The CDR3 DNA reads as TGTGCCAGCCTACGGGGTAGTCCGCTAAAAGGGGGCTACACCTTC. This codes for CASLRGSPLKGGYTF.

DNA of the CDR3: TGTGCCAGCAGCCGGACAGGGCTCTACGAGCAGTACGTC. The encoded protein is CASSRTGLYEQYV. The rearrangement uses TRBV7-2 and TRBJ2-7, with 8 bases aligning to TRBD1. The CDR3 length is 13 residues. V trimming: 5 bases; J trimming: 3 bases; junction bases outside the gene matches: 3. CDR1 is SGHTA and CDR2 is FQGNSA in the germline V gene.

This clone has just one count. The chain links TRBV9 to TRBJ2-1, with 8 bases identical to TRBD2. Per germline, CDR1 SGDLS and CDR2 YYNGEE. V gave up 0 bases and J gave up 6 bases; unmatched junction bases: 5. The CDR3 spans 15 residues. Here the CDR3 reads CASSVESGGFNEQFF. The DNA of the CDR3 is TGTGCCAGCAGCGTAGAGAGCGGGGGCTTCAATGAGCAGTTCTTC.

The chain couples TRBV30 to TRBJ1-6, with D perhaps matching TRBD1 (6 bases). This CDR3 comprises 13 residues. The germline CDR1 and CDR2 sequences are GTSNPN and SVGIG (reference sequence). Trimming pared 2 bases from V and 7 bases from J, leaving 9 bases between. CDR3 protein: CAWSPGANSPLHF. CDR3 bases: TGTGCCTGGAGTCCAGGGGCGAATTCACCCCTCCACTTT. Full variable domain (remainder filled in from reference TRBV30 and TRBJ1-6): SQTIHQWPATLVQPVGSPLSLECTVEGTSNPNLYWYRQAAGRGLQLLFYSVGIGQISSEVPQNLSASRPQDRQFILSSKKLLLSDSGFYLCAWSPGANSPLHFGNGTRLTVT.

The gene calls are TRBV10-2 and TRBJ2-3, with 11 bases fitting TRBD2. Germline CDR1 and CDR2: WSHSY and SAAADI. V lost 5 bases, J lost 13 bases, and 5 bases stayed unmatched. The CDR3 is made up of 12 amino acids. The CDR3 here is CASSPTSGEKYF. Written as DNA, the CDR3 is TGCGCCAGCAGTCCGACTAGCGGGGAGAAGTATTTT.

The chain recombines TRBV12-3 or TRBV12-4 with TRBJ1-1; TRBD1 agrees at 7 bases. V lost 5 bases, J lost 7 bases, and 7 bases stayed unmatched. This CDR3 is built from 13 residues. The CDR3, as DNA: TGTGCCAGCAGTGCCACCCGGGACAGTGAAGCTTTCTTT. Encoded protein: CASSATRDSEAFF.

The J gene is TRBJ2-3, the V gene TRBV29-1, with 11 positions matching TRBD1. The V segment lost 6 bases and the J segment 5 bases; nucleotides outside the gene matches: 10. The CDR3 length is 15 residues. Looked up from germline, CDR1 is SQVTM and CDR2 is ANQGSEA. CDR3 amino acids: CSVPPGTGGGDTQYF. CDR3 DNA: TGCAGCGTCCCACCCGGGACAGGGGGAGGAGATACGCAGTATTTT.

This rearrangement joins TRBV6-6 to TRBJ1-5; TRBD1 is a possible D gene (5 bases). The V gene lost 3 bases and the J gene lost 5 bases, with 14 bases spanning the gap. The length of the CDR3 is 15 residues. Germline CDR1 reads MNHNY; CDR2 reads SVGAGI (reference sequence). The CDR3 protein is CASSYAGSGDQPQHF. CDR3 DNA sequence: TGTGCCAGCAGTTATGCTGGGTCGGGGGATCAGCCCCAGCATTTT.